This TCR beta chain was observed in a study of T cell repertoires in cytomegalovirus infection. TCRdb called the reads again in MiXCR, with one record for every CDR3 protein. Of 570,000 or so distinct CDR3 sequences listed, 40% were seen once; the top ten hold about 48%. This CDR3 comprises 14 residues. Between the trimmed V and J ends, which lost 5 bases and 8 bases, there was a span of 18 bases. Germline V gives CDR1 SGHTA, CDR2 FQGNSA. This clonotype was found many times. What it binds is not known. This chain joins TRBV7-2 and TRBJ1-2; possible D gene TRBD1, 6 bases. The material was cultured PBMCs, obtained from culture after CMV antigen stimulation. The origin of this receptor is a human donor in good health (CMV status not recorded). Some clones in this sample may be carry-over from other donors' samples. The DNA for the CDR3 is TGTGCCAGCAGCCGCTCCCCAGGGGAAGGCGGCTACACCTTC. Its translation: CASSRSPGEGGYTF. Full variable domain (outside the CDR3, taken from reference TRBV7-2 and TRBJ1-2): GAGVSQSPSNKVTEKGKDVELRCDPISGHTALYWYRQSLGQGLEFLIYFQGNSAPDKSGLPSDRFSAERTGGSVSTLTIQRTQQEDSAVYLCASSRSPGEGGYTFGSGTRLTVV.